This note documents a single TCR beta chain sequence. Its antigen is not known. This specimen comes from a study of T cells in narcolepsy. About the study: Healthy controls were enrolled alongside patients with narcolepsy type 1 or type 2. Study-level results: Autoreactive clonotypes reportedly recurred in blood of same and different patients, not controls. Some memory CD4+ repertoires had no autoreactive clone sequences.

Unmatched junction bases numbered 5, after V lost 4 bases and J lost 1 base. Germline values: CDR1 SEHNR, CDR2 FQNEAQ (reference sequence). There are 15 residues in the CDR3. Assay used: immunoSEQ multiplex PCR; TCRdb lists only in-frame clones, some missing. The table records fewer than 40,000 clones, 80% to 85% of them present only once. The chain is built from TRBV7-9 and TRBJ2-7, with 9 bases matching TRBD1. This clonotype was obtained from a human donor in good health. Sequenced material: memory (CD45RA-) CD4+ T cells from blood. CDR3 loop: CASSSWTGVSYEQYF. CDR3 nucleotides: TGTGCCAGCAGCTCATGGACAGGGGTTTCCTACGAGCAGTACTTC.